This TCR beta chain was observed in a study of blood T cell repertoires in COVID-19. In the study overall: Spain, Italy and the United States supplied samples that represented acute and convalescent COVID-19. PBMCs, B-cell-depleted T cells, or T cells were the source of the cDNA or gDNA that made up the material.

Germline CDR1 and CDR2: MDHEN and SYDVKM. This CDR3 has 13 amino acids. Trimming pared 7 bases from V and 5 bases from J, leaving 14 bases between. In the source study's methods: By means of reference gene primer amplification, nucleated cell counts were estimated. TCRdb's copy holds only in-frame clones and misses some; the assay was immunoSEQ multiplex PCR. That table furnishes V, J and clone size, whereas the DNA furnished D and trimming. Found here are about 160,000 clones, approximately 91% of them singletons; the top ten hold less than 2.5%. Sequencing was carried out using peripheral blood. The clonotype comes from a man aged 18 to 29 with acute or convalescent COVID-19. V is TRBV28 and J is TRBJ1-2; the D gene is possibly TRBD1 (5 bases). The CDR3 loop is CASMVRVGYGYTF. The CDR3 DNA reads TGTGCCAGCATGGTCAGGGTAGGGTATGGCTACACCTTC.